Given below is one T cell receptor (beta chain) in context. Antigen specificity is unknown. This sample is part of a study of PD-1 blockade in classical Hodgkin lymphoma. Study-level information: The nivolumab dose that patients received was 3 mg/kg, given intravenously every 2 weeks.

The CDR3 is made up of 17 amino acids. J gave up 5 bases and V 0 bases, and 6 bases lay outside the gene matches. Germline-derived CDR1 and CDR2 are SGHDN and FVKESK. Profiling relied on immunoSEQ multiplex PCR, and the TCRdb table lists in-frame clones only, not all of them. The table records 15,000 to 20,000 clones, over 80% of them present only once. All patients experienced relapse after autologous stem cell transplantation, and brentuximab vedotin exposure was variable. Findings and limits, study-wide: Researchers reported that CD4+ TCR diversity, though not CD8+, rose significantly by C4D1. Some patients started nivolumab under 1 year after ASCT, and they were excluded. Healthy donors were reported to have higher baseline TCR diversity than newly diagnosed patients.

The specimen was peripheral blood mononuclear cells (PBMCs), collected before the second cycle of nivolumab. This TCR came from a human donor with classical Hodgkin lymphoma. This rearrangement joins TRBV14 to TRBJ2-3, with 12 nucleotides matching TRBD1. The CDR3 nucleotides are TGTGCCAGCAGCCAAGATTGGGGACAGGGGGCAGGAGATACGCAGTATTTT. The encoded protein is CASSQDWGQGAGDTQYF.